Listed here are 17 T cell receptor beta chains from one sample, sequenced in a study of cytomegalovirus exposure and HLA in healthy donors. 60 Vbeta and 13 Jbeta primers were used in PCR. The data were produced by immunoSEQ multiplex PCR, yet TCRdb's version contains in-frame clones alone and is incomplete. The sample carries fewer than 110,000 clones, 65% to 80% recorded once. Sequencing was performed on PBMCs. These receptors all stem from a middle-aged woman in good health and CMV-seronegative.

This clone was seen a handful of times. Within the sample, other DNA sequences also encode this same CDR3. The V gene is TRBV5-6, the J gene TRBJ1-1; weak D call: TRBD1 (6 bases). Trimming pared 1 base from V and 5 bases from J, leaving 6 bases between. CDR3 length: 12 residues. The germline V gene encodes CDR1 SGHDT and CDR2 YYEEEE. Written as DNA, the CDR3 is TGTGCCAGCAGCTTGAGGGGGACTGAAGCTTTCTTT. As protein: CASSLRGTEAFF.

The chain is built from TRBV27 and TRBJ1-4; TRBD1 matches at 7 bases. V gave up 6 bases and J gave up 8 bases; unmatched junction bases: 6. There are 13 residues in the CDR3. CDR1 is MNHEY, CDR2 SMNVEV, per germline (reference sequence). The CDR3 loop is CASRRDSTEKLFF. CDR3 bases: TGTGCCAGCAGAAGGGACAGTACGGAAAAACTGTTTTTT.

The chain links TRBV11-3 to TRBJ2-3; D not resolved. This CDR3 contains 14 residues. V lost 1 base, J lost 4 bases, and 9 bases lay in between. Germline loops: CDR1 SGHNT, CDR2 YENEEA. CDR3 nucleotide sequence: TGTGCCAGCAGCTTAGGGGCTGCGTCAGATACGCAGTATTTT. It is translated as CASSLGAASDTQYF.

Regarding this clone: Its ends do not fully match the called genes, so a read error is possible. The chain recombines TRBV7-9 with TRBJ2-4; possibly TRBD2 for D (7 bases). In germline, CDR1 is SEHNR, CDR2 FQNEAQ (reference sequence). This CDR3 is built from 15 residues. Written as DNA, the CDR3 is TGTTCCAGCAGCTACCATCACAGGGAGGGGAACATTCAGTACTTC. It codes for CSSSYHHREGNIQYF.

J is TRBJ2-7 and V is TRBV18; weak D call: TRBD2 (6 bases). The CDR3 consists of 14 residues. The germline V and J ends were trimmed by 2 bases and 3 bases, with 11 bases remaining between them. The germline V gene has CDR1 KGHSH and CDR2 LQKENI. The CDR3 loop reads CASSPLGGYYEQYF. As DNA, the CDR3 is TGTGCCAGCTCACCATTGGGGGGTTACTACGAGCAGTACTTC.

V and J are TRBV2 and TRBJ2-3; tentatively, D is TRBD2 (6 bases). Germline V CDR1 and CDR2: SNHLY, FYNNEI. Trimming cost V 4 bases and J 6 bases, with 14 bases left between them. This CDR3 is 14 amino acids long. This chain's CDR3 is CASSGATRTDTQYF. The CDR3 region has the DNA TGTGCCAGCAGTGGGGCGACTAGGACGGATACGCAGTATTTT.

The rearrangement uses TRBV6-4 and TRBJ2-3; D remains unclear. Per germline, CDR1 MRHNA and CDR2 SNTAGT. This CDR3 is built from 14 residues. V lost 4 bases, J lost 2 bases, and 10 bases lay in between. The CDR3 DNA follows: TGTGCCAGCAGTGTTTCCTCCTCCACAGATACGCAGTATTTT. Translation gives CASSVSSSTDTQYF.

This sequence joins TRBV5-4 and TRBJ1-2, with 7 nucleotides matching TRBD1. CDR3 length equals 14 residues. From germline, CDR1 is SGHNT and CDR2 YYREEE (reference sequence). Trimming at V came to 4 bases and at J to 4 bases, leaving 7 bases not matched to a gene. The CDR3 reads CASSLGTVFYGYTF. The CDR3 DNA is TGTGCCAGCAGCCTCGGGACAGTTTTCTATGGCTACACCTTC. Filled out from reference TRBV5-4 and TRBJ1-2, the complete variable domain reads ETGVTQSPTHLIKTRGQQVTLRCSSQSGHNTVSWYQQALGQGPQFIFQYYREEENGRGNFPPRFSGLQFPNYSSELNVNALELDDSALYLCASSLGTVFYGYTFGSGTRLTVV.

This sequence joins TRBV5-5 and TRBJ2-2; TRBD2 matches at 10 bases. This CDR3 has 16 amino acids. Germline V lookup: CDR1 SGHKS, CDR2 YYEKEE (reference sequence). V gave up 4 bases and J gave up 1 base; unmatched junction bases: 4. In DNA form, the CDR3 reads TGTGCCAGCAGCCCTTTAGCGGGAGGGAACACCGGGGAGCTGTTTTTT. Translation gives CASSPLAGGNTGELFF. Supplemented by reference TRBV5-5 and TRBJ2-2, the full variable domain reads DAGVTQSPTHLIKTRGQQVTLRCSPISGHKSVSWYQQVLGQGPQFIFQYYEKEERGRGNFPDRFSARQFPNYSSELNVNALLLGDSALYLCASSPLAGGNTGELFFGEGSRLTVL.

V and J are TRBV6-1 and TRBJ2-7; 8 bases align to TRBD1. The CDR3 has 13 amino acids. Trimming at V came to 4 bases and at J to 4 bases, leaving 3 bases not matched to a gene. Germline V gene data show CDR1 as MNHNS and CDR2 as SASEGT. CDR3 protein: CASSVQGAYEQYF. CDR3 DNA sequence: TGTGCCAGCAGTGTGCAGGGGGCGTACGAGCAGTACTTC.

In the case of this clone: Different DNA sequences within this sample yield the same CDR3. The chain carries TRBV19 and TRBJ1-2; tentatively, D is TRBD1 (6 bases). CDR1 and CDR2 from the germline V gene are LNHDA and SQIVND (reference sequence). CDR3 size: 15 residues. Trimming removed 7 bases at V and 5 bases at J, with 20 bases between. CDR3 nucleotide sequence: TGTGCCAGTACCGTCCCACCGGGGGGGCGGTATGGCTACACCTTC. This encodes CASTVPPGGRYGYTF.

The V call is TRBV9, the J call TRBJ2-3; 9 nucleotides match TRBD2. This CDR3 comprises 16 residues. The germline V gene encodes CDR1 SGDLS and CDR2 YYNGEE. The V segment lost 1 base and the J segment 6 bases; nucleotides outside the gene matches: 9. The CDR3 nucleotides read TGTGCCAGCAGCGTATCCCGCGGGGGGGCTTCGGATACGCAGTATTTT. It yields the protein CASSVSRGGASDTQYF.

The chain recombines TRBV4-1 with TRBJ2-7; D might be TRBD2 (6 bases). The germline V and J ends were trimmed by 0 bases and 3 bases, with 15 bases remaining between them. This CDR3 spans 16 amino acids. CDR1 MGHRA and CDR2 YSYEKL come from the germline V gene. In DNA, the CDR3 is TGCGCCAGCAGCCAAGAGGCGGGAACGGGGTTCTACGAGCAGTACTTC. Amino acid sequence: CASSQEAGTGFYEQYF.

This chain links TRBV30 with TRBJ1-1; D not resolved. This CDR3 is built from 13 residues. Germline CDR1 is GTSNPN and CDR2 is SVGIG (reference sequence). The V gene lost 3 bases and the J gene lost 10 bases, with 18 bases spanning the gap. This CDR3 is CAWRPGFERGAFF. The CDR3 bases are TGTGCCTGGAGGCCGGGGTTTGAACGAGGAGCTTTCTTT.

This chain connects TRBV7-9 to TRBJ1-4; D not certain. CDR3 size: 12 residues. The germline CDR1 and CDR2 sequences are SEHNR and FQNEAQ (reference sequence). V was trimmed by 3 bases and J by 8 bases, leaving 7 bases between them. CDR3 in amino acids: CASSFLTEKLFF. The CDR3, as DNA: TGTGCCAGCAGCTTTTTGACAGAAAAACTGTTTTTT. The full variable domain, rest sourced from reference TRBV7-9 and TRBJ1-4, is DTGVSQNPRHKITKRGQNVTFRCDPISEHNRLYWYRQTLGQGPEFLTYFQNEAQLEKSRLLSDRFSAERPKGSFSTLEIQRTEQGDSAMYLCASSFLTEKLFFGSGTQLSVL.

The chain carries TRBV27 and TRBJ2-5; D is ambiguous. The V gene's germline CDR1 is MNHEY and CDR2 SMNVEV (reference sequence). Trimming shortened V by 4 bases and J by 7 bases, and 7 bases separated the two germline ends. CDR3 length: 11 amino acids. The DNA for the CDR3 is TGTGCCAGCAGTTCGTCCGGGACCCAGTACTTC. Amino acids: CASSSSGTQYF.

The V call is TRBV5-4, the J call TRBJ2-7; the match to TRBD1 covers 9 bases. The CDR3 spans 16 residues. Germline lookup yields CDR1 SGHNT and CDR2 YYREEE (reference sequence). The V gene end was trimmed by 4 bases and the J gene end by 1 base; junction bases not matched to a gene: 9. DNA of the CDR3: TGTGCCAGCAGCCCGGGCGGGACAGGGTTGTCCTACGAGCAGTACTTC. Its protein product is CASSPGGTGLSYEQYF.